The text below deals with one T cell receptor (beta chain). No antigen is known for it. The sample is drawn from a study of T cell repertoires in cytomegalovirus infection. Across the study: Public TCR beta signatures provided an indication of both CMV infection and a matching HLA type. Study findings and constraints: The cumulative frequency of public TCR beta families distinguished individuals who carried CMV together with the relevant HLA. Dominating the ex vivo response were TCR beta clonotypes that were CMV-specific and HLA-C-restricted.

TCRdb used MiXCR to reprocess the reads, holding one entry per CDR3 protein. The sample records roughly 68,000 distinct CDR3 sequences, 20% being singletons. Trimming took off 2 bases at V and 0 bases at J, with 8 bases between the two ends. The CDR3 has 14 residues. Per germline, CDR1 SQVTM and CDR2 ANQGSEA. Material: CD8+ T cells from cultured PBMCs, obtained from culture after CMV antigen stimulation. The TCR comes from a human donor in good health (CMV status not recorded). Some clones in this sample may be carry-over from other donors' samples. The genes are TRBV29-1 and TRBJ1-3; no clear D gene. CDR3 in amino acids: CSVERTDSGNTIYF. The CDR3 coding sequence is TGCAGCGTTGAAAGAACGGACTCTGGAAACACCATATATTTT.